The 25 T cell receptor beta chains reported below all come from one sample, sequenced in a study of molecular identifiers for immune sequencing clone quantification. TCRdb analysed the PCR reads with MiXCR anew, one entry per CDR3 protein. The sample shows 85,000 to 90,000 distinct CDR3 sequences, approximately 23% of them seen only once. The sample consisted of naive CD8+ T cells from blood, with Jurkat cell RNA spiked in. Subset noted: FACS-sorted CD8+CD4-CCR7+CD45RA+ naive T cells. All receptors derive from a human donor in good health. Some libraries in this study had Jurkat cell RNA spiked in.

This clonotype was seen many times. The chain combines TRBV7-9 with TRBJ1-6, with a weak D call TRBD1 (6 bases). Trimming removed 3 bases at V and 7 bases at J, with 10 bases between. The CDR3 length is 14 residues. From germline, CDR1 is SEHNR and CDR2 FQNEAQ (reference sequence). Here the CDR3 DNA reads TGTGCCAGCAGCTTGGACAGCTTAAATTCACCCCTCCACTTT. Translating gives CASSLDSLNSPLHF.

This clonotype has just a few counts. The CDR3 reads CSAAGWREASYEQYF. CDR3 in DNA: TGCAGTGCTGCTGGCTGGCGGGAGGCTTCTTACGAGCAGTACTTC. This chain joins TRBV20-1 and TRBJ2-7; TRBD2 aligns across 8 bases. The germline CDR1 and CDR2 sequences are DFQATT and SNEGSKA (reference sequence). The CDR3 sequence is 15 residues long. Trimming took 5 bases from V and 4 from J; bases not matched to a gene: 13.

The chain recombines TRBV4-2 with TRBJ1-4; D might be TRBD1 (5 bases). Germline CDR1 is LGHNA and CDR2 is YNFKEQ. The CDR3 consists of 16 residues. The germline V and J ends were trimmed by 1 base and 8 bases, with 17 bases remaining between them. CDR3 nucleotides: TGTGCCAGCAGCCAAGTTGTGGGGCAGTTTGAAGAAAAACTGTTTTTT. This sequence encodes CASSQVVGQFEEKLFF.

This clonotype was detected ten times or more. The chain recombines TRBV7-9 with TRBJ2-3; 8 nucleotides line up with TRBD1. The CDR3 covers 15 residues. Per the germline V gene, CDR1 is SEHNR and CDR2 is FQNEAQ (reference sequence). The J segment lost 4 bases and the V segment lost 1 base, leaving 4 bases of the junction unmatched. The CDR3 spells CASSLEAGGPDTQYF. Written as DNA, the CDR3 is TGTGCCAGCAGCTTAGAGGCAGGGGGCCCAGATACGCAGTATTTT. The full variable domain, with the rest looked up from reference TRBV7-9 and TRBJ2-3, is DTGVSQNPRHKITKRGQNVTFRCDPISEHNRLYWYRQTLGQGPEFLTYFQNEAQLEKSRLLSDRFSAERPKGSFSTLEIQRTEQGDSAMYLCASSLEAGGPDTQYFGPGTRLTVL.

V usage is TRBV6-4 and J usage is TRBJ2-3; 11 nucleotides align to TRBD2. Germline V lookup: CDR1 MRHNA, CDR2 SNTAGT. The CDR3 length is 20 residues. V shed 6 bases and J 0 bases; nucleotides not matched to a gene: 17. The CDR3 is CASRPKPSGRSRSSTDTQYF. As DNA, the CDR3 is TGTGCCAGCAGACCAAAACCTAGCGGGAGGTCCCGATCTAGCACAGATACGCAGTATTTT.

This clonotype showed up many times. The rearrangement links TRBV9 to TRBJ2-7, with 9 bases matching TRBD2. Germline lookup yields CDR1 SGDLS and CDR2 YYNGEE. V lost 0 bases to trimming and J lost 6 bases; unmatched junction nucleotides: 13. The CDR3 totals 17 residues. As DNA, the CDR3 is TGTGCCAGCAGCGTAGGATACCCCAGCGGGGGGTTTTTCGAGCAGTACTTC. Its translation is CASSVGYPSGGFFEQYF.

Turning to this clonotype: This could be a read error, since a much larger clone is one nucleotide away. The chain carries TRBV27 and TRBJ2-7; 7 bases agree with TRBD2. The germline V gene encodes CDR1 MNHEY and CDR2 SMNVEV (reference sequence). This CDR3 has 13 amino acids. The V gene end was trimmed by 8 bases and the J gene end by 0 bases; junction bases not matched to a gene: 4. CDR3 in DNA: TGTGCCAGCGGCCTAGCGGTCTCCTACGAGCAGTACTTC. Translated: CASGLAVSYEQYF.

This clonotype appeared many times. The J gene is TRBJ2-3, the V gene TRBV4-3; TRBD2 matches at 7 bases. Trimming cost V 0 bases and J 0 bases; bases outside gene matches: 6. CDR1 and CDR2 from the germline V gene are LGHNA and YSLEER. The CDR3 has 17 amino acids. The CDR3 reads CASSQEPSGASTDTQYF. CDR3 DNA: TGCGCCAGCAGCCAAGAACCCAGCGGGGCTAGCACAGATACGCAGTATTTT.

This clonotype was found many times. The chain recombines TRBV7-6 with TRBJ2-2, with D uncertain. Trimming left V 0 bases short and J 4 bases short, with 6 bases between. Germline V CDR1 and CDR2: SGHVS, FNYEAQ. CDR3 length: 14 amino acids. As DNA, the CDR3 is TGTGCCAGCAGCTTAGCTCCGGGCACCGGGGAGCTGTTTTTT. Translated, it gives CASSLAPGTGELFF.

This clonotype was counted between two and nine times. The rearrangement links TRBV4-3 to TRBJ1-1; 7 bases fit TRBD1. The CDR3 length is 17 residues. Germline-derived CDR1 and CDR2 are LGHNA and YSLEER. The V gene end was trimmed by 2 bases and the J gene end by 6 bases; junction bases not matched to a gene: 15. The CDR3 loop is CASSQWASVTGEPEAFF. In nucleotides, the CDR3 is TGCGCCAGCAGCCAATGGGCTTCAGTAACAGGGGAACCTGAAGCTTTCTTT.

This clonotype was counted only a few times. The J gene is TRBJ2-7, the V gene TRBV9; possible D gene TRBD1, 5 bases. CDR1 and CDR2 from the germline V gene are SGDLS and YYNGEE. The CDR3 has 14 residues. V lost 2 bases, J lost 7 bases, and 16 bases lay in between. CDR3 residues: CASSVGYGAWEQYF. The CDR3 nucleotides are TGTGCCAGCAGCGTGGGGTATGGGGCATGGGAGCAGTACTTC.

The chain recombines TRBV27 with TRBJ2-3; TRBD2 is a possible D gene (6 bases). Germline values: CDR1 MNHEY, CDR2 SMNVEV (reference sequence). The CDR3 runs to 16 residues. V was pared by 4 bases and J by 1 base, with 15 bases between. The CDR3 reads CASSSLGVAGTDTQYF. The DNA of the CDR3 is TGTGCCAGCAGTTCCCTCGGGGTAGCGGGCACAGATACGCAGTATTTT.

This clonotype was detected only a few times. The chain joins TRBV27 to TRBJ2-3; D not resolved. V was shortened by 5 bases and J by 0 bases, with 6 bases between the two germline ends. CDR1 and CDR2 (germline): MNHEY, SMNVEV (reference sequence). This CDR3 has 13 residues. The CDR3 sequence is CASSELSTDTQYF. CDR3 coding DNA: TGTGCCAGCAGTGAGTTAAGCACAGATACGCAGTATTTT.

The sample holds one count of this clonotype. The chain employs TRBV12-3 or TRBV12-4 and TRBJ1-5; no firm D call. This CDR3 is built from 15 residues. V shed 6 bases and J shed 7 bases, with 19 bases lying between them. This CDR3 is CASSLSIKKGQPQHF. CDR3 in DNA: TGTGCCAGCAGCCTCAGCATTAAGAAGGGACAGCCCCAGCATTTT.

On this clonotype itself: A much larger clone lies a single base off, so this may be a read error. V gene TRBV27 combines with J gene TRBJ2-1, with D unclear. The V end was cut by 4 bases, the J end by 2 bases, with 15 bases between. CDR1 and CDR2 (germline): MNHEY, SMNVEV (reference sequence). The CDR3 length is 16 residues. In DNA, the CDR3 is TGTGCCAGCAGTTCCGAGACGGAGAGCACCTACAATGAGCAGTTCTTC. This codes for CASSSETESTYNEQFF.

V is TRBV19 and J is TRBJ1-5; tentatively, D is TRBD1 (5 bases). V lost 5 bases to trimming and J lost 9 bases, with 17 bases between them. The germline CDR1 and CDR2 sequences are LNHDA and SQIVND (reference sequence). This CDR3 has 14 residues. For the CDR3, the DNA is TGTGCCAGTAGTCCTTCGACAGCTGGTGGGCCCCAGCATTTT. Translating it yields CASSPSTAGGPQHF.

The sample holds a few counts of this clonotype. V and J are TRBV12-3 or TRBV12-4 and TRBJ2-3, with D perhaps matching TRBD1 (7 bases). Trimming shortened V by 0 bases and J by 3 bases, and 10 bases separated the two germline ends. The length of the CDR3 is 15 residues. The CDR3 here is CASSLAEGATDTQYF. Here the CDR3 DNA reads TGTGCCAGCAGTTTAGCGGAGGGGGCGACAGATACGCAGTATTTT.

The chain uses TRBV27 and TRBJ2-7; D unclear. Trimming stripped 1 base from V and 0 bases from J, with 7 bases between. CDR1 and CDR2 (germline): MNHEY, SMNVEV (reference sequence). The CDR3 runs to 14 residues. Here the CDR3 reads CASSLLATSYEQYF. For the CDR3, the DNA is TGTGCCAGCAGTTTATTGGCCACCTCCTACGAGCAGTACTTC.

In this sample, this clonotype turned up many times. In DNA, the CDR3 is TGTGCCAGCAGCTTAACCCCGCGTGGGCGAGCGGGATTCACAGATACGCAGTATTTT. Translating it yields CASSLTPRGRAGFTDTQYF. The rearrangement links TRBV7-3 to TRBJ2-3, with 7 positions matching TRBD2. J gave up 2 bases and V 0 bases, and 14 bases lay outside the gene matches. The CDR3 spans 19 residues. The V gene's germline CDR1 is SGHTA and CDR2 FQGTGA.

The chain is built from TRBV7-9 and TRBJ2-7; D is unresolved. V shed 5 bases and J shed 2 bases, with 13 bases lying between them. The CDR3 totals 14 residues. Looked up from germline, CDR1 is SEHNR and CDR2 is FQNEAQ (reference sequence). This chain's CDR3 is CASSPSKGAYEQYF. CDR3 bases: TGTGCCAGCAGCCCATCTAAAGGAGCCTACGAGCAGTACTTC.

This clonotype has a handful of counts. This sequence may be a read error, since a much larger clone differs from it by one base. The CDR3 DNA sequence: TGCGCCAGCAGCTTCGAACATCCACAAGAGACCCAGTACTTC. It translates to CASSFEHPQETQYF. J is TRBJ2-5 and V is TRBV5-1; unclear D gene. V was trimmed by 2 bases and J by 2 bases, leaving 10 bases between them. CDR1 and CDR2 (germline): SGHRS, YFSETQ. The CDR3 length is 14 residues. Combining the CDR3 with reference TRBV5-1 and TRBJ2-5 gives the whole variable domain KAGVTQTPRYLIKTRGQQVTLSCSPISGHRSVSWYQQTPGQGLQFLFEYFSETQRNKGNFPGRFSGRQFSNSRSEMNVSTLELGDSALYLCASSFEHPQETQYFGPGTRLLVL.

The V and J genes are TRBV14 and TRBJ2-5, with 8 bases fitting TRBD2. CDR1 and CDR2 from the germline V gene are SGHDN and FVKESK. The CDR3 runs to 17 residues. The junction had 6 bases not matched to a gene; V was cut back by 0 bases and J by 0 bases. CDR3 protein: CASSQDGTRKYQETQYF. CDR3 nucleotide sequence: TGTGCCAGCAGCCAAGACGGGACTAGGAAGTACCAAGAGACCCAGTACTTC. Based on the CDR3 plus reference TRBV14 and TRBJ2-5, the full variable domain is EAGVTQFPSHSVIEKGQTVTLRCDPISGHDNLYWYRRVMGKEIKFLLHFVKESKQDESGMPNNRFLAERTGGTYSTLKVQPAELEDSGVYFCASSQDGTRKYQETQYFGPGTRLLVL.

In the case of this clonotype: A much bigger clone sits one base away, suggesting this may be a read error. The CDR3 does not close with the conserved phenylalanine or tryptophan, likely indicating a read error. V is TRBV7-9 and J is TRBJ2-7, with 7 bases matching TRBD1. V lost 4 bases to trimming and J lost 5 bases; unmatched junction nucleotides: 5. This CDR3 contains 13 residues. Germline assignment: CDR1 SEHNR and CDR2 FQNEAQ (reference sequence). Here the CDR3 reads CASSSTGSDEQYI. The CDR3 DNA reads TGTGCCAGCAGCTCGACAGGGTCCGACGAGCAGTACATC.

This clonotype has only a few counts. This could be a read error, since a much larger clone is one nucleotide away. No conserved phenylalanine or tryptophan is present at the end of the CDR3, so a read error is the likely explanation. The chain carries TRBV29-1 and TRBJ1-1; D gene uncertain. V lost 4 bases, J lost 1 base, and 7 bases lay in between. Germline values: CDR1 SQVTM, CDR2 ANQGSEA. This CDR3 spans 12 amino acids. The DNA of the CDR3 is TGCAGCGTTGGACACCAGAACACTGAAGCTTTCTCT. Translated: CSVGHQNTEAFS.

This clonotype was observed a handful of times. This chain uses TRBV4-1 with TRBJ2-1, with 12 positions matching TRBD2. The germline CDR1 and CDR2 sequences are MGHRA and YSYEKL. The CDR3 has 16 amino acids. V dropped 1 base and J dropped 4; count of bases not matched to a gene: 2. The DNA of the CDR3 is TGCGCCAGCAGCCAAGGTACTAGCGGGGGGTACAATGAGCAGTTCTTC. It encodes CASSQGTSGGYNEQFF.